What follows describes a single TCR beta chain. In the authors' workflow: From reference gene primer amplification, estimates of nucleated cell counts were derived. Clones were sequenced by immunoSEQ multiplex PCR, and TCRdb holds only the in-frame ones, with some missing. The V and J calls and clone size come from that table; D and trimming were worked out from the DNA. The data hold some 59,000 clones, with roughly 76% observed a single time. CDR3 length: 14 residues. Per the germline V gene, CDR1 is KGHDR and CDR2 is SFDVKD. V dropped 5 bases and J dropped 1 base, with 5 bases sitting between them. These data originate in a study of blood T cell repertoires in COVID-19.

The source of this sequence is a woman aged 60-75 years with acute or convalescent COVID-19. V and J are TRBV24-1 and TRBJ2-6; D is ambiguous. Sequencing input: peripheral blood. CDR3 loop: CATSGGSGANVLTF. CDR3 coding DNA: TGTGCCACCAGTGGCGGTTCTGGGGCCAACGTCCTGACTTTC.